This TCR beta chain was recovered during a study of cytomegalovirus exposure and HLA in healthy donors (TCRdb year 2017). Study-wide context: An earlier analysis of more than 550 of the donors reported 276 Gb of sequence data and 95 million to 120 million unique TCR beta sequences obtained from approximately 180 million T cells. The number of typed donors differed by locus: roughly 629-630 for A, B, C, DRB1 and DQB1; approximately 530 for DQA1; some 610 for DPA1; and around 470 for DPB1. Class I and class II HLA loci were covered by the typing at four-digit resolution. All discovery cohort repertoires had been generated using a single sequencing platform. Across 300 to 400 genotyped donors of the cohort, an average of about 250,000 unique TCR beta nucleotide sequences per donor were sequenced, and roughly 20% of those sequences were non-productive. A later genetic analysis used genome-wide SNP genotypes for about three fifths of the 666 donors, treating that subset as a discovery cohort. Several DR-DQ haplotypes were handled as single units for association and clustering because linkage in the cohort was strong. An early release that covered about 600 HLA-typed donors contained approximately 300 gigabases of sequencing data and tens of millions of unique TCR sequences. In a later analysis, previously published TCR beta repertoires from about 670 donors were re-analyzed and high-resolution HLA genotyping was added so that TCR occurrence patterns could be studied. Among the approximately 420 genotyped donors, approximately 76% belonged to the genetic ancestry cluster associated with self-reported Caucasian donors. In addition to the first cohort of 500 to 850 subjects, a separate validation cohort of 100 to 150 different subjects was used. The T cell repertoires of some 670 subjects were profiled by immunosequencing and related to cytomegalovirus serostatus. The study aimed to test whether signatures of past pathogen exposure could be identified by cataloging public T cell receptors. Rather than using new phenotypic data, the later analysis identified candidate immune exposures from TCR beta sequences and from how often those sequences occurred across donors. To decide whether each TCR beta V gene segment behaved as functional or pseudogenic, an earlier analysis of 587 of the donors relied on high-throughput TCR beta sequencing. Donor age, sex, ethnicity and CMV serostatus were compiled together with the repertoire data. To predict cytomegalovirus infection status, the study combined high-throughput TCR immunosequencing, statistical association of individual TCRs with disease status, and machine learning. The full study reports these points: The classifier was reported to diagnose cytomegalovirus status with high specificity and sensitivity in both the original and validation cohorts. A cluster of highly shared sequence variants was judged likely to represent a technical artifact of the sequencing pipeline. Because the 87-base-pair reads could not distinguish some IMGT-functional V segments, including TRBV6-2 and TRBV6-3, those segments were excluded. Because HLA typing was unavailable for some donors at each locus, only the typed subset was used in association tests. In a later analysis, most CMV-associated TCR beta chains were found to appear HLA-restricted, with HLA associations seemingly driven largely by CMV exposure. A further reported finding was that TCR beta sequences accurately predicted the HLA-A and HLA-B alleles for most subjects in the first cohort. Assigning TCR associations to individual alleles was difficult when HLA alleles, especially DR and DQ, strongly co-occurred. An association between a missense DCLRE1C variant and V-gene and J-gene trimming of TCR beta chains was found in a later genetic analysis and replicated in an independent cohort. Compared with the approximately 670-donor mean, donors in an Asian-associated ancestry cluster had fewer N-insertions in productive TCRs, according to a later genetic analysis. Sequencing depth was assumed to be roughly uniform across donors in the presence/absence analyses, though that assumption may not hold. While some public TCRs were present in many individuals, most TCR sequences turned up only very rarely across donors. The study listed 150 to 200 TCR beta chains as associated with cytomegalovirus. Only TCR beta chains were sequenced in this cohort, and the absence of alpha or paired-chain data limited detectable features. The authors suggested that the approach could potentially be extended to other disease states and immunological phenotypes. Several of the top co-occurrence clusters appeared to be linked to parvovirus B19, influenza, CMV and Epstein-Barr virus, according to a later analysis. Specific HLA alleles were associated with 16,951 TCR beta sequences at a false discovery rate of 0.05 in a later analysis. An earlier analysis of 450 to 750 of the donors showed that most TCR beta V segments appeared in productive rearrangements either about 87% or about 30% of the time, which broadly matched IMGT annotations. Immune exposure information for the cohort was limited to CMV serostatus. In a later analysis, the rate of TCR association differed among HLA loci, with DRB1 alleles having the most associated TCRs and HLA-C alleles having the fewest. Correlated functional status among segregating V segments might reflect linkage disequilibrium, but an unknown experimental factor could not be ruled out. In vitro tests confirmed that a few of the cytomegalovirus-associated TCR beta chains recognize cytomegalovirus antigens. The earlier analysis of 450 to 700 of the donors excluded some 15 rarely observed V segments, including chromosome 9 orphons, because counts were too low. In a later analysis, HLA-associated TCR beta chains were found to be more clonally expanded and to have lower generation probabilities than equally common non-associated chains.

Based on the germline V gene (reference sequence), the CDR1 and CDR2 sequences are MNHNY and SVGAGI. V is trimmed back by 6 bases and J by 9 bases, and the junction contains 7 bases that no gene match accounts for. From its cysteine to its phenylalanine, the CDR3 spans 12 amino acids. The sequence is cut down to CDR3 DNA, 36 bases in frame from base 1. The library relied on the immunoSEQ multiplex PCR assay. A mixture of 60 forward primers for TCR Vbeta segments and 13 reverse primers for TCR Jbeta segments was used in the multiplex PCR. The CDR3 region of rearranged TCR beta genes was amplified from genomic DNA by a multiplex PCR assay. On the Illumina HiSeq System, the amplified TCR beta libraries were sequenced as 87-base-pair reads. Under the source paper's analysis protocol: In a later analysis, 80 million or so unique TCR beta chains were counted across the 690 or so repertoires, and roughly 10 million of these chains were shared by at least two donors. To remove PCR and sequencing errors, raw reads were error-corrected and collapsed into unique sequences using a nearest-neighbor algorithm that merged closely related sequences. To assign V, D and J gene segments, CDR3 sequences were aligned to IMGT reference sequences. Each retained sequence needed at least a six-nucleotide match to both a V gene segment and a J gene segment. A rearrangement was called productive if the CDR3 had no stop codons and remained in frame with V and J, and every other rearrangement was called non-productive. CDR3 was defined according to IMGT convention as the region running from the second conserved V-encoded cysteine to the conserved J-encoded phenylalanine. In an earlier analysis of some 550 of the donors, sequences lacking an unambiguous match to a single V gene segment were excluded. In an earlier analysis of almost 600 of the donors, a V segment was called functional when productive rearrangements were above 56.7%, and segregating when the standard deviation between donors exceeded 5%. A statistical classification framework was built to diagnose cytomegalovirus status from the catalog of TCR beta chain sequences. In a later analysis, TCR nucleotide sequences were compared against IMGT/GENE-DB human TR gene sequences so that V and J genes could be assigned. The TCRdist pipeline was used in a later analysis to assign CDR3 sequences and most-parsimonious VDJ recombination scenarios. In a later analysis, every TCR beta chain was defined by the combination of its CDR3 amino acid sequence and its V-gene family, and reads without a unique V-gene family were dropped. A later analysis removed nearly 600 highly shared, low-generation-probability nucleotide sequences to deal with suspected cross-contamination and a sequencing artifact. For each public chain, a later analysis derived a clonal expansion index from normalized ranks of inferred template counts within each repertoire. In a later analysis, generation probabilities were computed using a VDJ recombination model fitted to out-of-frame rearrangements, and the results were checked against IGoR. In a later analysis, hypergeometric tests were used to score TCR-TCR, TCR-HLA and TCR-CMV co-occurrence, with a repertoire-size bias correction applied to TCR pairs. False discovery rates were estimated in a later analysis by permuting HLA or CMV assignments 20 times. A later analysis grouped co-occurring TCRs with DBSCAN, adding TCRdist sequence similarity when clustering within HLA-allele-positive subsets. Repertoires with fewer than 30,000 or more than 120,000 public chains were left out of co-occurrence clustering, as were five repertoires with anomalous nucleotide sharing. TCRdb obtained this table from immuneACCESS and retained in-frame rearrangements with V and J assigned. These tables miss some clones; where compared with another copy, unresolved V genes account for less than half of the shortfall, and the remainder is unexplained. That table is the source of V, J and clone size, and D and trimming were worked out from the DNA. This sample's table carries 150,000 to 200,000 clones. Approximately 0.74% of the sample goes to the ten largest clones.

The cohort consisted of hundreds of healthy bone marrow donors. At the time of sampling, all cohort members were nominally healthy, though unrecorded immune exposures were likely present. The donor tested CMV seronegative and was one of the 352 seronegative cohort members. Every donor gave a peripheral blood sample, and the peripheral blood mononuclear cells from that sample were used for TCR beta sequencing. Genomic DNA was extracted from the blood cell samples with the Qiagen DNeasy Blood Extraction Kit. On this clone: Its binding antigen is unknown.

Sequencing was done on a sample of PBMCs. The receptor was derived from a boy younger than 18 in good health and CMV-seronegative. The V gene is TRBV6-6 and the J gene is TRBJ2-7; 8 central bases correspond to TRBD2. The nucleotides read TGTGCCAGCAGGACGGGGGGGCCGGGGCAGTACTTC. The translation is CASRTGGPGQYF.